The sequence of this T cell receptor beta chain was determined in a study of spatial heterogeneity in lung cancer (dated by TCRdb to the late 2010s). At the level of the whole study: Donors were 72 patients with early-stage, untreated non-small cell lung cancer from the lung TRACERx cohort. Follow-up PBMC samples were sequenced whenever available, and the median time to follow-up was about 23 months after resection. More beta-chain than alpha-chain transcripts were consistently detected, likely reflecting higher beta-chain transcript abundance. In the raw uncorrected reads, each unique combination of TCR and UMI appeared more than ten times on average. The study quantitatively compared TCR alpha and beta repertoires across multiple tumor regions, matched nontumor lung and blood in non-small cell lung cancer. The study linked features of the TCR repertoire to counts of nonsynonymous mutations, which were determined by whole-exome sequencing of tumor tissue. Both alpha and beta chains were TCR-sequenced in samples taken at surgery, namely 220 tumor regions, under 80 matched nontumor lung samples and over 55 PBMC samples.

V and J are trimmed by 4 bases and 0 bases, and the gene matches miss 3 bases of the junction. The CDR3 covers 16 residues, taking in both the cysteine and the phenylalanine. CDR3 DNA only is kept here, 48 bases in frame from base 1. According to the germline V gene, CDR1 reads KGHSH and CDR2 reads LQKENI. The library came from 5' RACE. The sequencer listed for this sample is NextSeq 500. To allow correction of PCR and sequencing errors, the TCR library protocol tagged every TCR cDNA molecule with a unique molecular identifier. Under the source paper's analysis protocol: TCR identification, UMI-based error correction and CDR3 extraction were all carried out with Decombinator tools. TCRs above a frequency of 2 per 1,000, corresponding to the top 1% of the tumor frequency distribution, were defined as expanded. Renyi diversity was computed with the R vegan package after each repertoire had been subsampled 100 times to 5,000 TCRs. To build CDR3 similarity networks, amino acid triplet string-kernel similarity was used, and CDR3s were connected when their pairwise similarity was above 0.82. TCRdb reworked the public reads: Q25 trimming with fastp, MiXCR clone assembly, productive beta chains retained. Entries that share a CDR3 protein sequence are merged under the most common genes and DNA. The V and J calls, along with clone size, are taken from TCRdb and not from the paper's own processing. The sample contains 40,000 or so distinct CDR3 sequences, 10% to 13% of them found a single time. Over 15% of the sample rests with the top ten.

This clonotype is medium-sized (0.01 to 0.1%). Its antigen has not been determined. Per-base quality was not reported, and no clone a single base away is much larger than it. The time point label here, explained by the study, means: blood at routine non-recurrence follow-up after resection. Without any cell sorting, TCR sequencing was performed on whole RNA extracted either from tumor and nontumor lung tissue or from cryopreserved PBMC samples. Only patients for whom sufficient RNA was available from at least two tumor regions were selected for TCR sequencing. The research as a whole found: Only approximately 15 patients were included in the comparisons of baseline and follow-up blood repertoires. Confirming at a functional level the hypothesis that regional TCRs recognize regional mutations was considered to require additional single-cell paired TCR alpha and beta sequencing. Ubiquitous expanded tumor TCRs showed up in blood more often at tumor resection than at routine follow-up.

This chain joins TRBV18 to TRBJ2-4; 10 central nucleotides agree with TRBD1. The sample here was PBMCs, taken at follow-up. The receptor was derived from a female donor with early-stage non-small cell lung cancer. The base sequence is TGTGCCAGCTCACAGGGACAGGGGATAGCCAAAAACATTCAGTACTTC. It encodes CASSQGQGIAKNIQYF.